This is a list of T cell receptor beta chains from one sample in a study of T cell responses to AZD1222 COVID-19 vaccine. The protocol was immunoSEQ multiplex PCR, while the TCRdb copy is restricted to in-frame clones and leaves out a portion. The sample lists some 100,000 clones, 87% seen once, with approximately 3% in the top ten. The sequences come from peripheral blood, collected on day 0 of AZD1222 vaccination. The receptors here all came from an adult in good health. The CDR3 runs from the conserved cysteine through the conserved F or W. Each record gives: clone size, V gene, J gene, CDR3 length, D gene, CDR3 protein, CDR3 DNA. A D gene is named only where the DNA matches it firmly. Only some rows state a clone size, as once, few, many or a class for expanded clones.

>NA|TRBV6-4|TRBJ2-2|15|TRBD2
CASSATSGGTGELFF
TGTGCCAGCAGTGCTACTAGCGGGGGGACCGGGGAGCTGTTTTTT
>NA|TRBV6-5|TRBJ1-6|16|NA
CASSYTSTGGNSPLHF
TGTGCCAGCAGTTACACTTCGACAGGAGGCAATTCACCCCTCCACTTT
>NA|TRBV6-6|TRBJ2-7|14|TRBD1
CASAFTGVSYEQYF
TGTGCCAGCGCATTTACAGGGGTATCCTACGAGCAGTACTTC
>NA|TRBV18|TRBJ1-4|16|NA
CASSPPINRENEKLFF
TGTGCCAGCTCACCACCGATAAACCGGGAAAATGAAAAACTGTTTTTT
>NA|TRBV18|TRBJ1-6|15|TRBD1
CASSLSGTANSPLHF
TGTGCCAGCTCACTTTCCGGGACAGCCAATTCACCCCTCCACTTT
>NA|TRBV7-2|TRBJ1-4|15|NA
CASSLQGSTNEKLFF
TGTGCCAGCAGCTTACAGGGTTCAACTAATGAAAAACTGTTTTTT
>NA|TRBV5-1|TRBJ2-2|15|TRBD2
CASSLSGGNTGELFF
TGCGCCAGCAGCCTTAGCGGGGGAAACACCGGGGAGCTGTTTTTT
>NA|TRBV18|TRBJ1-5|13|NA
CASSQGGNQPQHF
TGTGCCAGCTCACAGGGAGGAAATCAGCCCCAGCATTTT
>once|TRBV7-9|TRBJ1-1|15|TRBD1
CASSYNRGINTEAFF
TGTGCCAGCAGCTATAACAGGGGAATAAACACTGAAGCTTTCTTT
>NA|TRBV7-2|TRBJ1-4|15|NA
CASSTRPGRDEKLFF
TGTGCCAGCAGCACAAGACCAGGGCGTGATGAAAAACTGTTTTTT
>NA|TRBV5-4|TRBJ2-1|13|NA
CASGGTVRNEQFF
TGTGCCAGCGGAGGGACAGTCAGGAATGAGCAGTTCTTC
>NA|TRBV7-3|TRBJ2-2|17|TRBD1
CASSLTLARQGTGELFF
TGTGCCAGCAGCTTAACGTTAGCGAGACAGGGTACCGGGGAGCTGTTTTTT
>NA|TRBV28|TRBJ1-1|13|NA
CASRAGGGLEAFF
TGTGCCAGCAGGGCGGGGGGCGGACTTGAAGCTTTCTTT
>NA|TRBV29-1|TRBJ2-2|14|NA
CSVLGARGTGELFF
TGCAGCGTTCTCGGGGCGCGGGGCACCGGGGAGCTGTTTTTT
>NA|TRBV19|TRBJ2-3|14|NA
CASSIQGSTDTQYF
TGTGCCAGTAGTATTCAGGGGTCCACAGATACGCAGTATTTT
>few|TRBV6-6|TRBJ1-5|15|TRBD1
CASSKEGGGNQPQHF
TGTGCCAGCAGTAAAGAAGGGGGCGGCAATCAGCCCCAGCATTTT
>NA|TRBV2|TRBJ2-3|17|TRBD2
CASRGLAGALSTDTQYF
TGTGCCAGCAGGGGGCTAGCGGGGGCCCTTAGCACAGATACGCAGTATTTT
>NA|TRBV3-1/TRBV3-2|TRBJ1-2|16|NA
CASSLSTIPPKQGYTF
TGTGCCAGCAGCCTGTCGACAATCCCACCTAAGCAAGGCTACACCTTC
>NA|TRBV19|TRBJ2-4|14|NA
CASRSGHLPDIQYF
TGTGCCAGCCGGTCAGGACACCTTCCTGACATTCAGTACTTC
>NA|TRBV7-9|TRBJ2-7|16|TRBD1
CASSLGLGQGANEQYF
TGTGCCAGCAGCTTAGGGTTGGGACAGGGGGCTAACGAGCAGTACTTC
>NA|TRBV11-2|TRBJ1-2|16|NA
CASSLRNYRDLYGYTF
TGTGCCAGCAGCTTACGAAATTACCGGGACCTCTATGGCTACACCTTC
>NA|TRBV6-5|TRBJ2-6|15|NA
CASTLSSSGANVLTF
TGTGCCAGCACTCTTTCGAGCTCTGGGGCCAACGTCCTGACTTTC
>NA|TRBV18|TRBJ2-2|13|TRBD1
CASSRTGAGELFF
TGTGCCAGCTCACGGACAGGGGCCGGGGAGCTGTTTTTT
>NA|TRBV18|TRBJ1-3|15|NA
CASSQTGTEGNTIYF
TGTGCCAGCTCACAGACCGGGACGGAAGGAAACACCATATATTTT
>NA|TRBV18|TRBJ2-7|13|TRBD1
CASSRTGGLEQYF
TGTGCCAGCTCACGGACAGGGGGCCTCGAGCAGTACTTC
>NA|TRBV19|TRBJ1-2|14|TRBD1
CASRKTGITYGYTF
TGTGCCAGTCGAAAGACAGGGATCACCTATGGCTACACCTTC
>few|TRBV19|TRBJ2-7|14|NA
CASSQPGQGYEQYF
TGTGCCAGTAGTCAACCGGGACAAGGCTACGAGCAGTACTTC
>NA|TRBV7-8|TRBJ1-2|13|NA
CASSLPQGHGYTF
TGTGCCAGCAGCTTACCCCAGGGACATGGCTACACCTTC
>NA|TRBV4-1|TRBJ1-1|16|NA
CASSQVQLLGVTEAFF
TGCGCCAGCAGCCAAGTCCAACTCCTGGGAGTTACTGAAGCTTTCTTT
>NA|TRBV7-2|TRBJ1-1|17|TRBD1
CASRSTGTGGFNAEAFF
TGTGCCAGCAGATCAACCGGGACAGGGGGCTTTAACGCTGAAGCTTTCTTT
>NA|TRBV6-1|TRBJ1-6|13|NA
CASSEARYSPLHF
TGTGCCAGCAGTGAAGCGCGTTATTCACCCCTCCACTTT
>NA|TRBV6-5|TRBJ1-2|14|NA
CASSYSSGRGGYTF
TGTGCCAGCAGTTACAGTTCCGGGAGAGGTGGCTACACCTTC
>NA|TRBV15|TRBJ1-4|13|NA
CATSRGLGEKLFF
TGTGCCACCAGCAGAGGTTTAGGGGAAAAACTGTTTTTT
>few|TRBV9|TRBJ1-2|15|TRBD1
CASSVDDGTAYGYTF
TGTGCCAGCAGCGTAGACGACGGGACAGCATATGGCTACACCTTC
>NA|TRBV7-3|TRBJ2-5|16|TRBD1
CASSLRGTGEKETQYF
TGTGCCAGCAGCTTAAGGGGGACAGGGGAAAAAGAGACCCAGTACTTC
>NA|TRBV21-1|TRBJ1-1|16|NA
CASSKVVGTQPSRAFF
TGTGCCAGCAGCAAAGTAGTGGGGACGCAACCCTCACGAGCTTTCTTT
>NA|TRBV19|TRBJ2-3|15|TRBD2
CASSRSGGSTDTQYF
TGTGCCAGTAGTAGGAGCGGGGGGAGCACAGATACGCAGTATTTT
>NA|TRBV4-3|TRBJ1-2|15|NA
CASSQALENNYGYTF
TGCGCCAGCAGCCAAGCCTTAGAAAATAACTATGGCTACACCTTC